The 5 T cell receptor beta chains reported below all come from one sample, sequenced in a study of cytomegalovirus exposure and HLA in healthy donors. In the PCR, 60 Vbeta and 13 Jbeta primers were used. Generated by immunoSEQ multiplex PCR, the TCRdb table keeps only in-frame clones and is missing some. The sample shows about 200,000 clones, 83% of them seen only once. Specimen: PBMCs. The receptors were gathered from a girl aged 5-17 years in good health and CMV-seronegative.

This rearrangement joins TRBV4-1 to TRBJ2-5; D possibly corresponds to TRBD1 (5 bases). CDR1 is MGHRA and CDR2 is YSYEKL in the germline V gene. CDR3 length equals 16 residues. V was clipped by 0 bases and J by 3 bases, with 14 bases between them. The CDR3 region has the DNA TGCGCCAGCAGCCAAGACTTCCTTCAGGGTAAAGAGACCCAGTACTTC. It codes for CASSQDFLQGKETQYF.

The chain couples TRBV21-1 to TRBJ1-2; TRBD1 reflects the table's D call only, with no check against the DNA. TRBV21-1 is annotated as a pseudogene. The CDR3 covers 19 residues. The CDR3: CASSKTDGDLLITGYGYTF. As DNA, the CDR3 is TGTGCCAGCAGCAAAACCGACGGAGATCTACTTATTACAGGCTATGGCTACACCTTC.

This chain joins TRBV27 and TRBJ2-7; maybe TRBD1 (6 bases). The CDR3 is 13 residues long. CDR1 is MNHEY and CDR2 is SMNVEV in the germline V gene (reference sequence). V gave up 10 bases and J gave up 2 bases, with 15 bases separating them. DNA for the CDR3: TGTGCCACCGGGCCAGGGGATACCTACGAGCAGTACTTC. Translating it yields CATGPGDTYEQYF.

This chain joins TRBV28 and TRBJ1-1, with TRBD1 as a possible D gene (6 bases). The length of the CDR3 is 16 residues. CDR1 is MDHEN, CDR2 SYDVKM, per germline. V lost 4 bases and J 4 bases, leaving 19 bases between the germline ends. CDR3 amino acids: CASSSPGGARFTEAFF. Here the CDR3 DNA reads TGTGCCAGCAGTTCCCCTGGGGGGGCGCGTTTCACTGAAGCTTTCTTT. Full variable domain (missing parts from reference TRBV28 and TRBJ1-1): DVKVTQSSRYLVKRTGEKVFLECVQDMDHENMFWYRQDPGLGLRLIYFSYDVKMKEKGDIPEGYSVSREKKERFSLILESASTNQTSMYLCASSSPGGARFTEAFFGQGTRLTVV.

The rearrangement uses TRBV30 and TRBJ2-6; D gene uncertain. The CDR3 consists of 17 residues. V was shortened by 2 bases and J by 0 bases, with 14 bases between the two germline ends. Germline CDR1 GTSNPN, CDR2 SVGIG (reference sequence). The CDR3 DNA follows: TGTGCCTGGAGTTTATCTGGTTCTAGCTCTGGGGCCAACGTCCTGACTTTC. Translated, it gives CAWSLSGSSSGANVLTF.